Given below is one TCR beta chain in context. Which antigen it targets is not known. Base qualities are not at hand, and no much larger clone is one base apart. This sample is part of a study of OX40 agonist ivuxolimab in advanced cancers. The study in broad terms: Ivuxolimab was an agonistic, fully human IgG2 monoclonal antibody directed against OX40 (CD134), a costimulatory receptor. Intravenous ivuxolimab was administered to patients every 2 weeks at six dose levels: 0.01, 0.1, 0.3, 1.5, 3 and 10 mg/kg. Partial responses occurred in three dose-escalation patients, of whom one had hepatocellular carcinoma and two had cutaneous melanoma. Patients were allowed to have had prior anti-PD-1, anti-PD-L1 or anti-CTLA-4 therapy, and 40% of the dose-escalation patients had previously received checkpoint inhibitors. In the dose-escalation cohort, roughly 82% of patients were male, and the mean age was roughly 60 years with a range of roughly 20 to 85. Peripheral TCRbeta sequencing was intended to test whether TCR sequence diversity was altered and clonal T-cell expansion was caused by ivuxolimab. Of the roughly 51 dose-escalation patients, hepatocellular carcinoma was present in about 20, melanoma in approximately 15, renal cell carcinoma in 9 and head and neck cancer in 9. The paper describes the monotherapy dose-escalation part (N = 52 patients) of the phase I trial of ivuxolimab. What the authors observed across the whole study: Low levels of normalized T-cell clonal expansion were also seen in some nonresponding patients. After ivuxolimab, expanded clones were on average more numerous among CD8+ T cells than among CD4+ T cells. The antigen specificity of the peripheral T cells that underwent clonal expansion was not determined. At doses of 0.1 to 3.0 mg/kg, clonal expansion of both CD4+ and CD8+ blood T cells was observed from baseline to week 6. In the 0.1-3.0 mg/kg groups, partial responders were among the patients with the lowest normalized peripheral clonal expansion, particularly in CD8+ T cells.

For sequencing of the TCRbeta CDR3 region, genomic DNA was extracted from the sorted cells. TCRbeta CDR3 regions were sequenced using the immunoSEQ Assay. TCRdb's version of the immuneACCESS table is confined to in-frame rearrangements and falls short of the full clone set. An unresolved V gene accounts for under half of the shortfall where checked; the remainder is of unknown origin. For this sample the table gives around 76,000 clones, of which 85% were detected only once. The top ten hold 5.5% to 7% of the sample. Patients with autoimmune disease history or receiving systemic immunosuppression were excluded from the trial. Peripheral blood for TCR sequencing was drawn from every dose cohort at baseline, at cycle 4 day 1 and at cycle 7 day 1. Samples were obtained from an open-label, multicenter, first-in-human phase I dose-escalation trial of ivuxolimab. Adults with locally advanced or metastatic melanoma, renal cell, hepatocellular, or head and neck squamous cell carcinoma were enrolled in the trial. Before TCR sequencing, CD4+ and CD8+ T cells were separately sorted from peripheral blood.

From the cysteine up to the phenylalanine, the CDR3 has a length of 12 residues. This entry keeps only the CDR3 DNA: 36 bases, framed from base 1. In the germline V gene, CDR1 corresponds to SGHRS and CDR2 to YFSETQ. V gives up 3 bases and J gives up 8 bases, and the segment between their germline ends measures 11 bases. This sequence uses TRBV5-1 and TRBJ1-1; TRBD1 is possibly the D segment (5 matching bases). The sample consisted of CD4+ or CD8+ T cells sorted from blood, taken in a trial of the OX40 agonist ivuxolimab. The clonotype originates from an adult with an advanced solid tumor such as melanoma, head and neck, liver or kidney cancer. The CDR3 in this case is CASSYAGTEAFF. The DNA sequence reads TGCGCCAGCAGCTACGCGGGGACGGAAGCTTTCTTT.